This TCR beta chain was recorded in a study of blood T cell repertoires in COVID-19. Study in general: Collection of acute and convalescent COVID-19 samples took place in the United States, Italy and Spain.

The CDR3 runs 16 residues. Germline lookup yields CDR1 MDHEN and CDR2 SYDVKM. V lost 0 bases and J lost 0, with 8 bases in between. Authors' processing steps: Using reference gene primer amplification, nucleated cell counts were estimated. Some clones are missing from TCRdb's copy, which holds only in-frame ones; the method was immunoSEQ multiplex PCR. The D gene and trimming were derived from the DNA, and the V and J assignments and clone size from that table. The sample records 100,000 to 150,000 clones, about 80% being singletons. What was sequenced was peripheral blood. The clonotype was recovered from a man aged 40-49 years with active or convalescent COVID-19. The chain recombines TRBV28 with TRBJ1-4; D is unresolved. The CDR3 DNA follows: TGTGCCAGCAGTTTATGGGGGAGTACAACTAATGAAAAACTGTTTTTT. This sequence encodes CASSLWGSTTNEKLFF.